These 7 T cell receptor beta chains originate from one sample sequenced in a study of T cell responses to AZD1222 COVID-19 vaccine. Profiled with immunoSEQ multiplex PCR; TCRdb holds only in-frame clones, not every one. Among about 100,000 clones listed, 86% were seen once. The source was peripheral blood, collected 28 days after the second dose of the MenACWY control vaccine. All receptors derive from an adult who received the MenACWY meningococcal vaccine as a control.

CDR3 loop: CASGLRGDNTDTQYF. CDR3 bases: TGTGCTAGTGGTTTAAGAGGGGATAACACAGATACGCAGTATTTT. The chain is built from TRBV12-5 and TRBJ2-3, with D possibly called TRBD1 or TRBD2 (5 bases each). V was pared by 3 bases and J by 2 bases, with 12 bases between. The CDR3 has 15 amino acids. Germline loops: CDR1 LGHNT, CDR2 FRNRAP.

This sequence joins TRBV2 and TRBJ2-5; 9 bases fit TRBD1. Germline CDR1 and CDR2: SNHLY and FYNNEI. V was pared by 6 bases and J by 7 bases, with 9 bases of the junction left unmatched. This CDR3 comprises 14 residues. CDR3 DNA sequence: TGTGCCAGCAGCCCCGGACAGGGGTCGCGGACCCAGTACTTC. This encodes CASSPGQGSRTQYF.

This chain uses TRBV18 with TRBJ2-3; TRBD2 aligns across 7 bases. Germline values: CDR1 KGHSH, CDR2 LQKENI. The V and J ends lost 1 base and 2 bases, in that order; junction bases with no gene match: 6. The CDR3 is made up of 16 amino acids. CDR3 residues: CASSPLASGHTDTQYF. CDR3 DNA: TGTGCCAGCTCACCACTGGCTAGCGGTCACACAGATACGCAGTATTTT.

This chain joins TRBV2 and TRBJ1-5, with TRBD1 matching 9 bases. Germline V gene data show CDR1 as SNHLY and CDR2 as FYNNEI. Trimming cost V 7 bases and J 4 bases; bases outside gene matches: 5. This CDR3 is built from 14 residues. The CDR3 spells CASNDRGRNQPQHF. CDR3 coding DNA: TGTGCCAGCAATGACAGGGGGAGGAATCAGCCCCAGCATTTT.

V and J are TRBV4-1 and TRBJ2-7; TRBD1 matches 7 bases. Germline CDR1 MGHRA, CDR2 YSYEKL. J was trimmed by 2 bases and V by 1 base; bases with no gene match: 5. This CDR3 region has 15 residues. CDR3 DNA: TGCGCCAGCAGCCAAGTAACAGGGGACCCCTACGAGCAGTACTTC. This sequence encodes CASSQVTGDPYEQYF.

The genes are TRBV7-2 and TRBJ1-2; 7 positions match TRBD1. V dropped 3 bases and J dropped 4; count of bases not matched to a gene: 2. The CDR3 loop spans 13 amino acids. Germline lookup yields CDR1 SGHTA and CDR2 FQGNSA. The CDR3 DNA sequence: TGTGCCAGCAGCTTGGGACAGTTCTATGGCTACACCTTC. Translation gives CASSLGQFYGYTF.

This chain uses TRBV7-9 with TRBJ1-2; D call uncertain. CDR1 and CDR2 (germline): SEHNR, FQNEAQ (reference sequence). With 3 bases removed from V and 4 bases from J, the gap between germline ends came to 12 bases. The CDR3 covers 14 residues. CDR3 in DNA: TGTGCCAGCAGCTTTCGTAGGGCCTCCTATGGCTACACCTTC. It yields the protein CASSFRRASYGYTF.